This T cell receptor (beta chain) was sequenced in a study of cytomegalovirus exposure and HLA in healthy donors. With 60 Vbeta and 13 Jbeta primers, the PCR was carried out. Measured with immunoSEQ multiplex PCR; TCRdb has only the in-frame clones, and not every one. This sample carries some 110,000 clones, with about 2.2% going to the ten biggest clones. The CDR3 has 18 residues. J lost 2 bases, V lost 4 bases, and 12 bases had no gene match. CDR1 is SEHNR and CDR2 is FQNEAQ in the germline V gene (reference sequence). Donors counted as nominally healthy when sampled, yet unrecorded immune exposures were likely. Concerning this clone itself: Antigen specificity is unknown.

Study-level points and caveats: In all likelihood, a cluster of highly shared sequence variants was a sequencing artifact. In vitro checks showed that a few CMV-associated chains really do target CMV antigens.

J is TRBJ2-5 and V is TRBV7-9; 11 bases line up with TRBD1. The receptor comes from a man aged 35 to 55 in good health and CMV-seronegative. The sample was PBMCs. CDR3 in DNA: TGTGCCAGCAGCTCCAGAACAGTACGGGACAGGGGGCAAGAGACCCAGTACTTC. Translation: CASSSRTVRDRGQETQYF.